This TCR beta chain is drawn from a study of T-cell reconstitution after alpha-beta-depleted transplantation in children. This CDR3 comprises 14 residues. The germline CDR1 and CDR2 sequences are SEHNR and FQNEAQ (reference sequence). With 5 bases removed from V and 9 bases from J, the gap between germline ends came to 17 bases. TCRbeta library preparation incorporated unique molecular identifiers. Via MiXCR, TCRdb re-called the PCR reads, giving one row per CDR3 protein. The top ten clones hold about 6% of a sample with a few hundred thousand distinct CDR3 sequences, roughly an eighth of them seen once.

Sequences were derived from PBMCs from the stem cell graft donor, sampled from the stem cell graft. The chain combines TRBV7-9 with TRBJ2-1, with D perhaps TRBD2 (5 bases). This sequence originates from a human donor who donated a stem cell graft to a child with combined immunodeficiency. Written as DNA, the CDR3 is TGTGCCAGCAGCCCCCTCGGTACCGAGGGTGAGCAGTTCTTC. It translates to CASSPLGTEGEQFF.